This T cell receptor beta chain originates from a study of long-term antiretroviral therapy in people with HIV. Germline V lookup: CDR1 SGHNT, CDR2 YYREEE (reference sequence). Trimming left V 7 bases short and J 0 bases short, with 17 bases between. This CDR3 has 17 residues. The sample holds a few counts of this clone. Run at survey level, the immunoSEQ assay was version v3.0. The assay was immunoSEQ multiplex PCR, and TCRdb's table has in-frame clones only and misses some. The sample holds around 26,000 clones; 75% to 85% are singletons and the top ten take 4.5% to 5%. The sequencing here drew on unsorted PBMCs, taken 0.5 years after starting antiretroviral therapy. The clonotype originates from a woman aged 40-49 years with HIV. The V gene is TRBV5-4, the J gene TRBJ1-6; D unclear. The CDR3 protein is CASSLSGRSSYNSPLHF. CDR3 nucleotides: TGTGCCAGCTCCCTTAGCGGCAGGAGCTCCTATAATTCACCCCTCCACTTT.